The 22 T cell receptor beta chains listed next were all sequenced from one sample in a study of vaccination and CD4 T cells after COVID-19. The Oncomine TCR Beta short-read assay sequenced DNA from cultured CD4+ T cells. TCRdb fed the PCR reads into MiXCR, producing one record per CDR3 protein. Among 13,000 to 15,000 distinct CDR3 sequences listed, 50% to 75% were seen once. Specified treatment: roughly 11-day PBMC culture with coronavirus spike peptide pools or control peptides (ViraFEST assay). Their antigens remain unidentified. Sequenced input: CD4+ T cells from blood, cultured in vitro. The receptors originated from a human donor who had recovered from COVID-19.

This rearrangement joins TRBV20-1 to TRBJ1-6; D might be TRBD1 (5 bases). The CDR3 totals 16 residues. Trimming removed 5 bases from V and 1 base from J, with 15 bases in between. CDR1 is DFQATT, CDR2 SNEGSKA, per germline (reference sequence). The CDR3 DNA is TGCAGTGCTGGGGACCCGGGAGCTTCCTATAATTCACCCCTCCACTTT. This gives the protein CSAGDPGASYNSPLHF.

J is TRBJ1-5 and V is TRBV7-2; TRBD1 is a possible D gene (5 bases). The CDR3 contains 16 residues. V lost 7 bases, J lost 0 bases, and 16 bases lay in between. CDR1 and CDR2 (germline): SGHTA, FQGNSA. CDR3 region: CASTLSGAHSNQPQHF. The CDR3 bases are TGTGCCAGCACCCTTTCCGGGGCCCATAGCAATCAGCCCCAGCATTTT.

V is TRBV20-1 and J is TRBJ1-2; a possible D gene is TRBD1 (6 bases). The CDR3 is made up of 15 amino acids. Per the germline V gene, CDR1 is DFQATT and CDR2 is SNEGSKA (reference sequence). Trimming took 1 base from V and 4 from J, leaving 16 bases between them. CDR3 nucleotides: TGCAGTGCTAGAGGGGCCCAGGGGAGTGGCTATGGCTACACCTTC. It specifies CSARGAQGSGYGYTF.

This clonotype was counted between two and nine times. V and J are TRBV7-2 and TRBJ1-5, with D perhaps TRBD1 (6 bases). The CDR3 runs 15 residues. V was clipped by 0 bases and J by 4 bases, with 10 bases between them. CDR1 and CDR2 from the germline V gene are SGHTA and FQGNSA. In nucleotides, the CDR3 is TGTGCCAGCAGCTTAGCGGGAACAGGGAATCAGCCCCAGCATTTT. This gives the protein CASSLAGTGNQPQHF. Drawing the rest from reference TRBV7-2 and TRBJ1-5, the complete variable domain is GAGVSQSPSNKVTEKGKDVELRCDPISGHTALYWYRQSLGQGLEFLIYFQGNSAPDKSGLPSDRFSAERTGGSVSTLTIQRTQQEDSAVYLCASSLAGTGNQPQHFGDGTRLSIL.

The table lists this clonotype with a few counts. The chain links TRBV12-3 or TRBV12-4 to TRBJ2-3, with 9 positions matching TRBD2. The length of the CDR3 is 15 residues. After removal of 5 bases from V and 1 base from J, the junction contained 4 bases not matched to a gene. CDR3: CASSTRLAGTDTQYF. The CDR3, as DNA: TGTGCCAGCAGTACCCGACTAGCGGGCACAGATACGCAGTATTTT.

A few counts support this clonotype. This chain uses TRBV20-1 with TRBJ1-1; 7 bases align to TRBD1. J was trimmed by 6 bases and V by 6 bases; bases with no gene match: 10. Germline CDR1 is DFQATT and CDR2 is SNEGSKA (reference sequence). This CDR3 comprises 13 residues. The CDR3 protein is CSADGTARSEAFF. CDR3 bases: TGCAGTGCGGACGGGACAGCCCGGTCTGAAGCTTTCTTT.

The chain carries TRBV20-1 and TRBJ1-4; 9 nucleotides agree with TRBD1. Trimming at V came to 3 bases and at J to 8 bases, leaving 7 bases not matched to a gene. The CDR3 is 14 amino acids. CDR1 DFQATT and CDR2 SNEGSKA come from the germline V gene (reference sequence). The chain's CDR3 is CSARAGTGTEKLFF. As DNA, the CDR3 is TGCAGTGCTAGGGCCGGGACAGGGACGGAAAAACTGTTTTTT.

The chain carries TRBV2 and TRBJ2-3; 7 positions agree with TRBD2. The CDR3 loop spans 15 amino acids. V lost 7 bases and J lost 5; bases outside the gene matches: 12. The V gene's germline CDR1 is SNHLY and CDR2 FYNNEI. The CDR3 sequence is CASKVLGTGGDTQYF. Here the CDR3 DNA reads TGTGCCAGCAAGGTTCTGGGTACGGGGGGAGATACGCAGTATTTT.

This clonotype was observed a handful of times. This chain joins TRBV10-3 and TRBJ2-7; TRBD2 might be the D (6 bases). The CDR3 is 12 amino acids. In germline, CDR1 is ENHRY, CDR2 SYGVKD. Trimming stripped 7 bases from V and 6 bases from J, with 13 bases between. In DNA form, the CDR3 reads TGTGCCATCACCTCGGGACTTACCGAGCAGTACTTC. This gives the protein CAITSGLTEQYF.

This clonotype was detected once. V gene TRBV20-1 combines with J gene TRBJ2-3, with 7 bases aligning to TRBD2. Per germline, CDR1 DFQATT and CDR2 SNEGSKA (reference sequence). The CDR3 is 15 residues long. V trimming: 3 bases; J trimming: 2 bases; junction bases outside the gene matches: 8. The CDR3 reads CSASPGTTTTDTQYF. The CDR3 DNA reads TGCAGTGCTAGCCCAGGGACTACAACCACAGATACGCAGTATTTT.

This clonotype has just a few counts. The V and J genes are TRBV20-1 and TRBJ1-2; D ambiguous. CDR1 is DFQATT and CDR2 is SNEGSKA in the germline V gene (reference sequence). The CDR3 extends over 13 amino acids. The V end lost 6 bases, the J end lost 0 bases, and 11 bases lay between the germline ends. CDR3 sequence: CSAPDGSNYGYTF. Written as DNA, the CDR3 is TGCAGTGCCCCAGATGGGTCTAACTATGGCTACACCTTC.

CDR3 sequence reads: CASSSTAGTYEQYF. In nucleotides, the CDR3 is TGCGCCAGCAGCTCCACGGCCGGTACCTACGAGCAGTACTTC. The chain has TRBV5-1 and TRBJ2-7, with unresolved D. The length of the CDR3 is 14 residues. Germline CDR1 is SGHRS and CDR2 is YFSETQ. V was shortened by 3 bases and J by 2 bases, with 12 bases between the two germline ends.

There are a few counts of this clonotype. The rearrangement joins TRBV24-1 to TRBJ2-5; 7 bases map to TRBD2. Germline V gene data show CDR1 as KGHDR and CDR2 as SFDVKD. The ends lost 1 base at V and 5 bases at J; junction bases unmatched: 12. The CDR3 extends over 17 amino acids. The CDR3, as DNA: TGTGCCACCAGTGATTTCTCGGCTAGCGGAGCGAGTGAGACCCAGTACTTC. Protein: CATSDFSASGASETQYF.

The chain employs TRBV11-2 and TRBJ2-5, with D maybe TRBD1 (6 bases). The germline V and J ends were trimmed by 3 bases and 0 bases, with 8 bases remaining between them. This CDR3 has 14 amino acids. Germline V CDR1 and CDR2: SGHAT, FQNNGV. The CDR3 nucleotides are TGTGCCAGCAGCTTTAGGGGGTACCAAGAGACCCAGTACTTC. It is translated as CASSFRGYQETQYF.

CDR3 in DNA: TGTGCCAGCAGTGACTACCGCCTGGGGACAGATACGCAGTATTTT. This sequence encodes CASSDYRLGTDTQYF. This chain joins TRBV28 and TRBJ2-3; a weak D match, TRBD2 (5 bases). This CDR3 has 15 amino acids. Trimming took off 5 bases at V and 3 bases at J, with 15 bases between the two ends. CDR1 is MDHEN and CDR2 is SYDVKM in the germline V gene. Combining the CDR3 with reference TRBV28 and TRBJ2-3 gives the whole variable domain DVKVTQSSRYLVKRTGEKVFLECVQDMDHENMFWYRQDPGLGLRLIYFSYDVKMKEKGDIPEGYSVSREKKERFSLILESASTNQTSMYLCASSDYRLGTDTQYFGPGTRLTVL.

This clonotype came up a few times. CDR3: CASRASGTGANGYTF. CDR3 DNA: TGTGCCAGCAGAGCCTCGGGGACAGGGGCGAATGGCTACACCTTC. The gene calls are TRBV2 and TRBJ1-2, with 10 positions matching TRBD1. The J segment lost 6 bases and the V segment lost 6 bases, leaving 10 bases of the junction unmatched. The CDR3 contains 15 residues. Germline V gene data show CDR1 as SNHLY and CDR2 as FYNNEI.

This clonotype was recorded a few times. The chain recombines TRBV2 with TRBJ2-1, with no clear D. Germline CDR1 SNHLY, CDR2 FYNNEI. The CDR3 covers 11 residues. V lost 5 bases and J 8 bases, leaving 7 bases between the germline ends. The CDR3 reads CASSRVDEQFF. DNA of the CDR3: TGTGCCAGCAGTCGGGTCGATGAGCAGTTCTTC. The whole variable domain, filled in from reference TRBV2 and TRBJ2-1, reads EPEVTQTPSHQVTQMGQEVILRCVPISNHLYFYWYRQILGQKVEFLVSFYNNEISEKSEIFDDQFSVERPDGSNFTLKIRSTKLEDSAMYFCASSRVDEQFFGPGTRLTVL.

The chain recombines TRBV20-1 with TRBJ2-7; 9 bases fit TRBD2. CDR1 and CDR2 from the germline V gene are DFQATT and SNEGSKA (reference sequence). CDR3 length: 15 residues. Trimming at V came to 6 bases and at J to 3 bases, leaving 12 bases not matched to a gene. The CDR3 region is CSAYDRREGIYEQYF. CDR3 nucleotides: TGCAGTGCGTACGACAGGCGGGAGGGGATCTACGAGCAGTACTTC.

The V call is TRBV5-4, the J call TRBJ2-2, with unresolved D. The CDR3 totals 13 residues. Germline CDR1 is SGHNT and CDR2 is YYREEE (reference sequence). The V and J ends lost 2 bases and 3 bases respectively, with 5 bases between them. The CDR3 DNA reads as TGTGCCAGCAGCTTTTCATACACCGGGGAGCTGTTTTTT. Translating gives CASSFSYTGELFF.

This chain uses TRBV6-1 with TRBJ2-2; 8 nucleotides line up with TRBD1. CDR3 length: 18 amino acids. V was clipped by 6 bases and J by 6 bases; unmatched bases: 18. Germline CDR1 and CDR2: MNHNS and SASEGT. DNA of the CDR3: TGTGCCAGCAGGGCGGGGAGGACAGGGAATATCGCTCCCGGGGAGCTGTTTTTT. It yields the protein CASRAGRTGNIAPGELFF.

The V and J genes are TRBV12-1 and TRBJ2-1; the table's D call, TRBD1, was not checked against the DNA. TRBV12-1 is a known pseudogene. This CDR3 region has 12 residues. The CDR3 is CASRQGYNEQFF. Here the CDR3 DNA reads TGTGCCAGCAGACAGGGCTACAATGAGCAGTTCTTC.

Only a few counts were recorded for this clonotype. CDR3 region: CASSSRLAGGPGQETQYF. CDR3 nucleotide sequence: TGTGCCAGCAGCTCGAGACTAGCGGGAGGGCCAGGCCAAGAGACCCAGTACTTC. The chain combines TRBV7-7 with TRBJ2-5, with TRBD2 matching 14 bases. J lost 1 base, V lost 4 bases, and 8 bases had no gene match. Germline assignment: CDR1 SSHAT and CDR2 FNYEAQ (reference sequence). This CDR3 region has 18 residues.